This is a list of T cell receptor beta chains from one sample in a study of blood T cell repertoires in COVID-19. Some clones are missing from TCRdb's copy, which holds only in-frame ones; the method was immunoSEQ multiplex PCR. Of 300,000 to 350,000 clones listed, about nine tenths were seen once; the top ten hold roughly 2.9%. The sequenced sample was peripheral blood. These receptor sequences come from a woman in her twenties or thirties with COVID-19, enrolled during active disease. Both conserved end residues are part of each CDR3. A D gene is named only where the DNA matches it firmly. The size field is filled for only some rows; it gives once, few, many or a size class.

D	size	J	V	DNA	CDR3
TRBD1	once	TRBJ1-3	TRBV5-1	TGCGCCAGCTACCCCGGGACAGGGGAGGTTTCCCGAAACACCATATATTTT	CASYPGTGEVSRNTIYF
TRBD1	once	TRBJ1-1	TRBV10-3	TGTGCCATCAGTGAACAGGGGAAGGACACTGAAGCTTTCTTT	CAISEQGKDTEAFF
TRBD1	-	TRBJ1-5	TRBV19	TGTGCGAGTGAGTGGGGGACAGATAGCAATCAGCCCCAGCATTTT	CASEWGTDSNQPQHF
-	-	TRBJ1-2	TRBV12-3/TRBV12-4	TGTGCCAGCAGTCCCAGGGATCGGGGCTACACCTTC	CASSPRDRGYTF
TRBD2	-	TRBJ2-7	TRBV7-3	TGTGCCAGCAGCCCGTCCCTACTAGCGGGAGACGAGCAGTACTTC	CASSPSLLAGDEQYF
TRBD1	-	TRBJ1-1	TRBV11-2	TGTGCCAGCAGCTCGGACAGGCTTGACACTGAAGCTTTCTTT	CASSSDRLDTEAFF
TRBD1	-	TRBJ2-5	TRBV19	TGTGCCAGTACCCCAAGGGGGCACGAAGAGACCCAGTACTTC	CASTPRGHEETQYF
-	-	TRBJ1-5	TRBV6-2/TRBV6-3	TGTGCCAGCAGCCGACAGCCCTATAGCAATCAGCCCCAGCATTTT	CASSRQPYSNQPQHF
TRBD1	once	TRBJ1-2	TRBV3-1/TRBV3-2	TGTGCCAGCAGCTGGGACAGCTCCTTGGGAGCTAACTATGGCTACACCTTC	CASSWDSSLGANYGYTF
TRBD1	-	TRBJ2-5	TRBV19	TGTGCCAGTAGTGAGCACAGGGGACAGACCCAGTACTTC	CASSEHRGQTQYF
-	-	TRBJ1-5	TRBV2	TGTGCCAGCAGTGAAGCGTCTTTGAGTCAGCCCCAGCATTTT	CASSEASLSQPQHF
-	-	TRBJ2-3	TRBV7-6	TGTGCCAGCAGCTTGGGCGGGGTTGGTGCAGATACGCAGTATTTT	CASSLGGVGADTQYF
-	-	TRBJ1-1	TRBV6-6	TGTGCCAGCAGTTACTGGTCGGTCGGGAACACTGAAGCTTTCTTT	CASSYWSVGNTEAFF
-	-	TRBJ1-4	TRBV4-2	TGTGCCAGCAGCCCACCGGACAGTAATGAAAAACTGTTTTTT	CASSPPDSNEKLFF
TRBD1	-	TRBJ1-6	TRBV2	TGTGCCAGCAGTTGGACAGGGGGCTCCTATAATTCACCCCTCCACTTT	CASSWTGGSYNSPLHF
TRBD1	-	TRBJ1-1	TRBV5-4	TGTGCCAGCAGATTGGACAGGGGGCTGAACACTGAAGCTTTCTTT	CASRLDRGLNTEAFF
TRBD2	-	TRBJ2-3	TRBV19	TGTGCCAGTACTCCCTCTAGCGGGAGGGCCGCGGGCACAGATACGCAGTATTTT	CASTPSSGRAAGTDTQYF
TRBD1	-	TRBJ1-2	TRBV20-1	TGCAGTGCTAGTCGTACAGGGGGCGGCTATGGCTACACCTTC	CSASRTGGGYGYTF
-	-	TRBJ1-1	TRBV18	TGTGCCAGCTCACAAAGCGACGATGGAGCTTTCTTT	CASSQSDDGAFF
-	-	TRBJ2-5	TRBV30	TGTGCCTGGAGTGTATTAGGCGGGGCAGCCGTTCGTCCTCAAACCCAGTACTTC	CAWSVLGGAAVRPQTQYF
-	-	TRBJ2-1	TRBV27	TGTGCCAGCAGTTTACAGGGGTCCTACAATGAGCAGTTCTTC	CASSLQGSYNEQFF
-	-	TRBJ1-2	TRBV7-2	TGTGCCAGCAGCTCCGGGACTAGCTATGGCTACACCTTC	CASSSGTSYGYTF
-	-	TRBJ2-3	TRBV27	TGTGCCAGCAGTAAAGGACTGCAGAGCACAGATACGCAGTATTTT	CASSKGLQSTDTQYF
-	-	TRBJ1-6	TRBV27	TGTGCCAGCAGCCGGCAGGTTTCGAATTCACCCCTCCACTTT	CASSRQVSNSPLHF
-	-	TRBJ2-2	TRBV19	TGTGCCAGTAGTATGAGGAGAAACACCGGGGAGCTGTTTTTT	CASSMRRNTGELFF
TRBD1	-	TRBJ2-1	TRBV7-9	TGTGCCAGCAGCCTCGACAGGGAGTTCTACAATGAGCAGTTCTTC	CASSLDREFYNEQFF
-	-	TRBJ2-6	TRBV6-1	TGTGCCAGCAGTGCTGGAGGGTCTTCTGGGGCCAACGTCCTGACTTTC	CASSAGGSSGANVLTF
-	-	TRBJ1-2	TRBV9	TGTGCCAGCAGCGGTCAGGGTTACTATGGCTACACCTTC	CASSGQGYYGYTF
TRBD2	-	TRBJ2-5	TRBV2	TGTGCCAGCAGTGAAGGGACTAGCGGGATCGTTGAGACCCAGTACTTC	CASSEGTSGIVETQYF
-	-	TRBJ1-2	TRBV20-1	TGCAGTGCTAGGTTCGCGGAGGGCTACACCTTC	CSARFAEGYTF
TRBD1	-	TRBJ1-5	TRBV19	TGTGCCAGTAGTAAACAGGGGTCCCTAGGGCAGCCCCAGCATTTT	CASSKQGSLGQPQHF
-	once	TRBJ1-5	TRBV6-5	TGTGCCAGCACCGAGATGCTTGGCAATCAGCCCCAGCATTTT	CASTEMLGNQPQHF
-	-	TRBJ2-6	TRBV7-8	TGTGCCAGCAGCTTGGCGGGGTTGGCTGGGGCCAACGTCCTGACTTTC	CASSLAGLAGANVLTF
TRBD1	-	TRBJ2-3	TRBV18	TGTGCCAGCTCACCATTGACCGGGACAGGGGCTGGAGAAGTCACAGATACGCAGTATTTT	CASSPLTGTGAGEVTDTQYF
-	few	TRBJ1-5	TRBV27	TGTGCCAGCAGTTTTAGCGGGCGGAGCAATCAGCCCCAGCATTTT	CASSFSGRSNQPQHF
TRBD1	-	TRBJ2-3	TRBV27	TGTGCCAGCAGTTTACCAGGGGGCCCTGCTAGGGGCACAGATACGCAGTATTTT	CASSLPGGPARGTDTQYF
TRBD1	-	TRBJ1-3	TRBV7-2	TGTGCCAGCAGCAGGGACAGGGGATTTGGAAACACCATATATTTT	CASSRDRGFGNTIYF
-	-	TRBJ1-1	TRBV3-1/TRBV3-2	TGTGCCAGCAGCCAAATCCCTGGACAGTTGAACACTGAAGCTTTCTTT	CASSQIPGQLNTEAFF
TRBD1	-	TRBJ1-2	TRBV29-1	TGCAGCGCCGGACAGGGAGTAGGGAACTATGGCTACACCTTC	CSAGQGVGNYGYTF
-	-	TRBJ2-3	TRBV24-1	TGTGCCACCAGTGATTTGGATGGTCGGGGTACGCAGTATTTT	CATSDLDGRGTQYF
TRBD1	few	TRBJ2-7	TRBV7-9	TGTGCCAGCAGCCCAGATGGACAGGGCGTCTACGAGCAGTACTTC	CASSPDGQGVYEQYF